The 8 T cell receptor beta chains below all came from one sample that was sequenced in a study of molecular identifiers for immune sequencing clone quantification. A single record per CDR3 protein comes from TCRdb applying MiXCR to the PCR reads. The sample holds 40,000 to 45,000 distinct CDR3 sequences; 15% to 20% are singletons and the top ten take more than 0.95%. The sample comprised naive CD8+ T cells from blood, with Jurkat cell RNA spiked in. Subset indicated: FACS-sorted CD8+CD4-CCR7+CD45RA+ naive T cells. The receptors were gathered from a human donor in good health. Some libraries in this study had Jurkat cell RNA spiked in.

Concerning this clonotype: It may be a read error: a sequence one base away is much more abundant. The chain has TRBV2 and TRBJ2-2; D assignment may be TRBD1 or TRBD2 (6 bases each). CDR1 and CDR2 (germline): SNHLY, FYNNEI. This CDR3 has 14 residues. The CDR3 reads CASSETGNTGGLFF. As DNA, the CDR3 is TGTGCCAGCAGTGAAACAGGGAACACCGGGGGGCTGTTTTTT.

This clonotype was counted many times. This chain uses TRBV7-2 with TRBJ1-2; unclear D gene. CDR1 SGHTA and CDR2 FQGNSA come from the germline V gene. The CDR3 is 12 residues long. Trimming removed 3 bases from V and 4 bases from J, with 6 bases in between. CDR3 nucleotides: TGTGCCAGCAGCTTCCCCTCCTATGGCTACACCTTC. Protein sequence: CASSFPSYGYTF.

This clonotype was detected ten times or more. The CDR3 reads CASSYGQNYEQYF. CDR3 nucleotide sequence: TGTGCCAGCAGTTACGGACAGAACTACGAGCAGTACTTC. J is TRBJ2-7 and V is TRBV6-2 or TRBV6-3; D is perhaps TRBD1 (6 bases). Germline V gives CDR1 MNHEY, CDR2 SVGEGT. The length of the CDR3 is 13 residues. V lost 2 bases and J 3 bases, leaving 8 bases between the germline ends.

This clonotype was detected many times. The chain recombines TRBV9 with TRBJ1-2; unclear D gene. Per the germline V gene, CDR1 is SGDLS and CDR2 is YYNGEE. V lost 0 bases and J lost 6, with 15 bases in between. The CDR3 sequence is 15 residues long. The CDR3 sequence is CASSVGNGPTNGYTF. CDR3 nucleotides: TGTGCCAGCAGCGTAGGTAACGGACCGACGAATGGCTACACCTTC.

This clonotype was observed at least ten times. The J gene is TRBJ1-1, the V gene TRBV4-3; TRBD1 is a possible D gene (5 bases). V dropped 1 base and J dropped 13 bases, with 13 bases sitting between them. Germline V lookup: CDR1 LGHNA, CDR2 YSLEER. The CDR3 sequence is 12 residues long. CDR3: CASSQGVREVFF. The CDR3 nucleotides are TGCGCCAGCAGCCAAGGTGTCAGGGAGGTTTTCTTT.

This clonotype was detected ten times or more. The rearrangement uses TRBV2 and TRBJ2-6; D not resolved. The V gene's germline CDR1 is SNHLY and CDR2 FYNNEI. V was pared by 1 base and J by 5 bases, with 12 bases between. There are 16 residues in the CDR3. For the CDR3, the DNA is TGTGCCAGCAGTGAAGGTTTAGGGTTAAGGGCCAACGTCCTGACTTTC. This encodes CASSEGLGLRANVLTF.

The V gene is TRBV7-9, the J gene TRBJ2-7, with D hard to call. Germline CDR1 SEHNR, CDR2 FQNEAQ (reference sequence). The CDR3 spans 12 residues. V was pared by 4 bases and J by 5 bases, with 9 bases between. CDR3 coding DNA: TGTGCCAGCAGCTCGGCTCGAAACGAGCAGTACTTC. Protein sequence: CASSSARNEQYF.

This clonotype was detected many times. The rearrangement uses TRBV9 and TRBJ2-3; either TRBD1 or TRBD2 may fit D (6 bases each). Germline V lookup: CDR1 SGDLS, CDR2 YYNGEE. V was cut by 0 bases and J by 1 base, with 9 bases left in between. The CDR3 is 15 residues long. In DNA form, the CDR3 reads TGTGCCAGCAGCGTAGCCGGGGGCGGCACAGATACGCAGTATTTT. Translating it yields CASSVAGGGTDTQYF.